These 29 T cell receptor beta chains originate from one sample sequenced in a study of beta chain features in type 1 diabetes (dated by TCRdb to 2016 to 2019). The library was produced with the immunoSEQ multiplex PCR assay. The High Capacity cDNA Reverse Transcription Kit was used to reverse transcribe all of the isolated RNA, meaning that expressed TCRB transcripts were what got sequenced. This immuneACCESS table, as held by TCRdb, lists in-frame sequences with V and J called but not all clones. Of the missing ones, under half trace to an unresolved V gene in checked studies; the others have no known cause. This sample holds around 150,000 clones; about 9.4% were observed only once. The ten top clones hold approximately 0.5% of the sample. What the authors observed across the whole study: In all four CD4+ subsets, TCRB CDR3 length was moderately but significantly shorter in type 1 diabetes patients.

No antigen has been identified for these receptors. Sequencing input: central memory CD4+ T cells from blood. The receptors shown here come from a man younger than 45 with type 1 diabetes.

This chain links TRBV2 with TRBJ2-3; D may be TRBD2 (6 bases). This CDR3 is 14 amino acids long. The germline gives CDR1 SNHLY, CDR2 FYNNEI. Trimming cost V 6 bases and J 6 bases, with 16 bases left between them. The CDR3 coding sequence is TGTGCCAGCAGCGTTAGCGGTTCATCGGATACGCAGTATTTT. Translation gives CASSVSGSSDTQYF.

In this sample, this clone turned up a few times. This chain connects TRBV30 to TRBJ2-7; weak D call: TRBD1 (6 bases). Germline CDR1 and CDR2: GTSNPN and SVGIG (reference sequence). This CDR3 region has 12 residues. Deletions cut 0 bases from V and 7 bases from J, with 10 bases between. CDR3 loop: CAWSVRGGEQYF. The CDR3 DNA follows: TGTGCCTGGAGTGTACGAGGGGGAGAGCAGTACTTC.

V gene TRBV28 combines with J gene TRBJ2-1; D not resolved. The germline V gene has CDR1 MDHEN and CDR2 SYDVKM. This CDR3 spans 15 amino acids. Trimming removed 2 bases from V and 0 bases from J, with 8 bases in between. CDR3 sequence (DNA): TGTGCCAGCAGTTTAACGTTGAGCTCCTACAATGAGCAGTTCTTC. Protein sequence: CASSLTLSSYNEQFF.

The chain uses TRBV6-1 and TRBJ1-1; D remains ambiguous. The CDR3 covers 13 residues. Trimming took 4 bases from V and 5 from J, leaving 11 bases between them. Germline-derived CDR1 and CDR2 are MNHNS and SASEGT. Here the CDR3 reads CASSALIETEAFF. In DNA form, the CDR3 reads TGTGCCAGCAGTGCGCTCATCGAGACTGAAGCTTTCTTT.

The chain joins TRBV30 to TRBJ2-2; 8 nucleotides line up with TRBD1. CDR1 is GTSNPN and CDR2 is SVGIG in the germline V gene (reference sequence). This CDR3 comprises 14 residues. Losses at the gene ends were 3 bases for V and 6 bases for J; bases not matched to a gene: 6. CDR3 region: CAWSATQGAGELFF. As DNA, the CDR3 is TGTGCCTGGAGCGCTACACAGGGGGCCGGGGAGCTGTTTTTT.

Here the CDR3 reads CASSVPGSYEQYF. CDR3 in DNA: TGTGCCAGCAGTGTCCCCGGCTCCTACGAGCAGTACTTC. The chain has TRBV6-1 and TRBJ2-7; D is uncertain. Trimming pared 4 bases from V and 0 bases from J, leaving 7 bases between. The CDR3 consists of 13 residues. Germline CDR1 is MNHNS and CDR2 is SASEGT.

V is TRBV18 and J is TRBJ2-7; D is possibly TRBD1 (6 bases). The CDR3 runs to 14 residues. Germline V CDR1 and CDR2: KGHSH, LQKENI. V dropped 0 bases and J dropped 1 base, with 7 bases sitting between them. The CDR3 DNA reads as TGTGCCAGCTCACCACCGGACAGTTCCTACGAGCAGTACTTC. Its translation: CASSPPDSSYEQYF. The full variable domain, its missing parts supplied by reference TRBV18 and TRBJ2-7, is NAGVMQNPRHLVRRRGQEARLRCSPMKGHSHVYWYRQLPEEGLKFMVYLQKENIIDESGMPKERFSAEFPKEGPSILRIQQVVRGDSAAYFCASSPPDSSYEQYFGPGTRLTVT.

This clone occurred a few times. The chain links TRBV4-2 to TRBJ2-5; 10 bases map to TRBD2. This CDR3 has 17 residues. V lost 0 bases, J lost 4 bases, and 8 bases stayed unmatched. Germline loops: CDR1 LGHNA, CDR2 YNFKEQ. Here the CDR3 DNA reads TGTGCCAGCAGCCAAGATGGTAGCGGGAGGTCCTTAGAGACCCAGTACTTC. It is translated as CASSQDGSGRSLETQYF.

In its sample, this clone was seen a few times. This chain's CDR3 is CASSLDTATYEQYF. The CDR3 coding sequence is TGTGCCAGCAGCTTAGATACTGCCACCTACGAGCAGTACTTC. V usage is TRBV7-9 and J usage is TRBJ2-7; unclear D gene. CDR3 length: 14 residues. Germline V lookup: CDR1 SEHNR, CDR2 FQNEAQ (reference sequence). The V end lost 1 base, the J end lost 2 bases, and 9 bases lay between the germline ends.

The chain couples TRBV5-1 to TRBJ2-1; a possible D gene is TRBD2 (5 bases). The CDR3 runs to 14 residues. Trimming removed 2 bases at V and 4 bases at J, with 10 bases between. Germline-derived CDR1 and CDR2 are SGHRS and YFSETQ. The CDR3 DNA is TGCGCCAGCAGCTTACCCGGCGGGTACAATGAGCAGTTCTTC. It specifies CASSLPGGYNEQFF.

The chain uses TRBV7-9 and TRBJ1-1, with unresolved D. Germline V CDR1 and CDR2: SEHNR, FQNEAQ (reference sequence). This CDR3 is 14 amino acids long. The V end was cut by 0 bases, the J end by 2 bases, with 7 bases between. The CDR3 bases are TGTGCCAGCAGCTTAGCGCTAGGTAACACTGAAGCTTTCTTT. Translating it yields CASSLALGNTEAFF.

This sequence joins TRBV29-1 and TRBJ1-5; 8 bases line up with TRBD1. Germline V lookup: CDR1 SQVTM, CDR2 ANQGSEA. This CDR3 has 15 residues. With V trimmed by 6 bases and J by 5 bases, 12 bases remained unmatched. CDR3 nucleotides: TGCAGCGTCACCCACGGGACAGGCGACGATCAGCCCCAGCATTTT. Its translation is CSVTHGTGDDQPQHF.

J is TRBJ2-1 and V is TRBV29-1; perhaps TRBD2 as D (5 bases). V shed 1 base and J shed 15 bases, with 13 bases lying between them. Per germline, CDR1 SQVTM and CDR2 ANQGSEA. There are 11 residues in the CDR3. In DNA form, the CDR3 reads TGCAGCGTTGAAGTCGGCGGGCCTTGGTTCTTC. Translation: CSVEVGGPWFF.

This clone was counted only a few times. V gene TRBV7-9 combines with J gene TRBJ1-1, with 7 bases matching TRBD1. CDR1 SEHNR and CDR2 FQNEAQ come from the germline V gene (reference sequence). Trimming took 5 bases from V and 1 from J; bases not matched to a gene: 7. The CDR3 has 15 amino acids. The CDR3 DNA is TGTGCCAGCAGCCTAGGACAGGCAGAGAACACTGAAGCTTTCTTT. Translation gives CASSLGQAENTEAFF.

V gene TRBV19 combines with J gene TRBJ2-3, with D possibly matching TRBD2 (5 bases). The V gene's germline CDR1 is LNHDA and CDR2 SQIVND (reference sequence). The CDR3 spans 15 residues. Trimming took 7 bases from V and 0 from J, leaving 14 bases between them. CDR3 nucleotide sequence: TGTGCCAGTACCACCGGGATGAGGAGCACAGATACGCAGTATTTT. Protein product: CASTTGMRSTDTQYF.

The V call is TRBV9, the J call TRBJ2-5, with 7 bases that match TRBD2. V lost 2 bases and J lost 4; bases outside the gene matches: 8. The CDR3 totals 15 residues. Germline CDR1 is SGDLS and CDR2 is YYNGEE. Written as DNA, the CDR3 is TGTGCCAGCAGCGTTAAAGCGGGATCTGTAGAGACCCAGTACTTC. It specifies CASSVKAGSVETQYF. Drawing the rest from reference TRBV9 and TRBJ2-5, the complete variable domain is DSGVTQTPKHLITATGQRVTLRCSPRSGDLSVYWYQQSLDQGLQFLIQYYNGEERAKGNILERFSAQQFPDLHSELNLSSLELGDSALYFCASSVKAGSVETQYFGPGTRLLVL.

This clone occurred a few times. Other nucleotide sequences in the sample specify the same CDR3. The chain couples TRBV27 to TRBJ2-5; TRBD2 matches at 14 bases. CDR1 and CDR2 from the germline V gene are MNHEY and SMNVEV (reference sequence). V was clipped by 4 bases and J by 4 bases; unmatched bases: 2. The CDR3 is 15 amino acids. The CDR3 protein is CASSSGTSGRETQYF. CDR3 sequence (DNA): TGTGCCAGCAGTTCCGGGACTAGCGGGAGAGAGACCCAGTACTTC.

There are a few counts of this clone. The rearrangement joins TRBV4-3 to TRBJ2-7, with D possibly being TRBD2 (5 bases). Trimming shortened V by 0 bases and J by 3 bases, and 27 bases separated the two germline ends. The germline CDR1 and CDR2 sequences are LGHNA and YSLEER. There are 20 residues in the CDR3. CDR3 region: CASSQDLRPGWSGSYYEQYF. The CDR3 bases are TGCGCCAGCAGCCAAGATCTCCGACCGGGGTGGAGCGGATCGTACTACGAGCAGTACTTC.

Regarding this clone: This sample includes further DNA sequences coding for the same CDR3. The chain has TRBV4-3 and TRBJ2-5; 7 bases match TRBD1. V lost 2 bases and J lost 4; bases outside the gene matches: 4. The germline CDR1 and CDR2 sequences are LGHNA and YSLEER. CDR3 length: 14 residues. The CDR3 nucleotides read TGCGCCAGCAGCCAAAACCCAGGGGGAGAGACCCAGTACTTC. Encoded protein: CASSQNPGGETQYF.

The chain uses TRBV19 and TRBJ1-1, with 7 bases matching TRBD1. The trim removed 5 bases at V and 4 bases at J, leaving 10 bases unmatched. CDR1 is LNHDA and CDR2 is SQIVND in the germline V gene (reference sequence). The CDR3 length is 15 residues. Here the CDR3 reads CASSLGGRGSTEAFF. CDR3 coding DNA: TGTGCCAGTAGTCTAGGGGGCAGGGGAAGCACTGAAGCTTTCTTT.

The J gene is TRBJ1-1, the V gene TRBV19, with TRBD1 matching over 9 bases. CDR1 is LNHDA, CDR2 SQIVND, per germline (reference sequence). The CDR3 runs 15 residues. V gave up 6 bases and J gave up 1 base; unmatched junction bases: 6. CDR3 sequence (DNA): TGTGCCAGTAGGCGGGACAGGGCGGGGAACACTGAAGCTTTCTTT. It specifies CASRRDRAGNTEAFF.

This chain joins TRBV7-2 and TRBJ2-7; maybe TRBD2 (7 bases). V lost 6 bases and J lost 6, with 24 bases in between. The CDR3 spans 16 residues. Per germline, CDR1 SGHTA and CDR2 FQGNSA. The CDR3: CASREGGAGPVSEQYF. Written as DNA, the CDR3 is TGTGCCAGCAGGGAGGGGGGGGCGGGACCCGTCTCCGAGCAGTACTTC. Complete variable domain (other parts from reference TRBV7-2 and TRBJ2-7): GAGVSQSPSNKVTEKGKDVELRCDPISGHTALYWYRQSLGQGLEFLIYFQGNSAPDKSGLPSDRFSAERTGGSVSTLTIQRTQQEDSAVYLCASREGGAGPVSEQYFGPGTRLTVT.

This clone was observed a few times. The same CDR3 also results from other DNA sequences found in this sample. The chain links TRBV6-5 to TRBJ1-1, with 7 bases identical to TRBD1. CDR1 MNHEY and CDR2 SVGAGI come from the germline V gene. The CDR3 length is 15 residues. V gave up 0 bases and J gave up 5 bases; unmatched junction bases: 6. The CDR3 protein is CASSYSRTGDTEAFF. The CDR3 region has the DNA TGTGCCAGCAGTTACTCGAGGACAGGAGATACTGAAGCTTTCTTT.

V gene TRBV7-3 combines with J gene TRBJ2-1; tentative D call: TRBD2 (6 bases). CDR3 length: 15 amino acids. V was clipped by 1 base and J by 8 bases, with 15 bases between them. Germline lookup yields CDR1 SGHTA and CDR2 FQGTGA. In DNA, the CDR3 is TGTGCCAGCAGCTTAATGGTGGGAGGTCGGCATGAGCAGTTCTTC. It yields the protein CASSLMVGGRHEQFF.

This sequence joins TRBV7-2 and TRBJ1-5; possibly TRBD1 for D (5 bases). There are 13 residues in the CDR3. V lost 5 bases and J lost 0, with 5 bases in between. Looked up from germline, CDR1 is SGHTA and CDR2 is FQGNSA. The CDR3 sequence: CASSGHSNQPQHF. The CDR3 DNA reads as TGTGCCAGCAGCGGACATAGCAATCAGCCCCAGCATTTT.

This clone was seen a handful of times. The chain combines TRBV2 with TRBJ1-2, with TRBD1 as a possible D gene (5 bases). Germline loops: CDR1 SNHLY, CDR2 FYNNEI. The CDR3 has 13 residues. V was pared by 4 bases and J by 7 bases, with 13 bases between. CDR3 sequence: CASSVDQGGGYTF. For the CDR3, the DNA is TGTGCCAGCAGTGTAGACCAGGGTGGTGGCTACACCTTC. The variable domain in full, with the rest retrieved from reference TRBV2 and TRBJ1-2, is EPEVTQTPSHQVTQMGQEVILRCVPISNHLYFYWYRQILGQKVEFLVSFYNNEISEKSEIFDDQFSVERPDGSNFTLKIRSTKLEDSAMYFCASSVDQGGGYTFGSGTRLTVV.

This clone turned up a few times. The V gene is TRBV7-9, the J gene TRBJ1-1; 8 bases align to TRBD1. V lost 7 bases to trimming and J lost 7 bases; unmatched junction nucleotides: 11. The CDR3 has 14 residues. Germline CDR1 SEHNR, CDR2 FQNEAQ (reference sequence). In DNA form, the CDR3 reads TGTGCCAGCACCATCATGACAGGGGAGAATGAAGCTTTCTTT. Amino acids: CASTIMTGENEAFF.

The rearrangement links TRBV18 to TRBJ2-1; 8 nucleotides match TRBD2. CDR3 length equals 16 residues. V shed 5 bases and J 0 bases; nucleotides not matched to a gene: 6. Germline CDR1 and CDR2: KGHSH and LQKENI. CDR3 nucleotide sequence: TGTGCCAGCTCAGCTAGCGGGTGGAGCTCCTACAATGAGCAGTTCTTC. Protein sequence: CASSASGWSSYNEQFF. Supplemented by reference TRBV18 and TRBJ2-1, the full variable domain reads NAGVMQNPRHLVRRRGQEARLRCSPMKGHSHVYWYRQLPEEGLKFMVYLQKENIIDESGMPKERFSAEFPKEGPSILRIQQVVRGDSAAYFCASSASGWSSYNEQFFGPGTRLTVL.

The chain has TRBV19 and TRBJ1-5, with D unclear. V lost 4 bases and J lost 1, with 5 bases in between. The CDR3 has 13 residues. From germline, CDR1 is LNHDA and CDR2 SQIVND (reference sequence). The CDR3 loop is CASSKESNQPQHF. CDR3 DNA: TGTGCCAGTAGTAAGGAGAGCAATCAGCCCCAGCATTTT.